These 3 T cell receptor beta chains were all obtained from the same sample, sequenced in a study of OX40 agonist ivuxolimab in advanced cancers. The repertoire was sequenced with immunoSEQ multiplex PCR; TCRdb's copy has only in-frame clones and lacks some. This table has 20,000 to 25,000 clones, 70% to 90% appearing once. The material sequenced was CD4+ or CD8+ T cells sorted from blood, taken in a trial of the OX40 agonist ivuxolimab. These TCRs come from an adult with an advanced solid tumor such as melanoma, head and neck, liver or kidney cancer.

The rearrangement uses TRBV27 and TRBJ2-3, with unresolved D. Germline V gene data show CDR1 as MNHEY and CDR2 as SMNVEV (reference sequence). The length of the CDR3 is 13 residues. The germline V and J ends were trimmed by 5 bases and 4 bases, with 10 bases remaining between them. CDR3 sequence: CASSPRVADTQYF. The DNA for the CDR3 is TGTGCCAGCAGTCCAAGGGTTGCAGATACGCAGTATTTT.

The chain employs TRBV15 and TRBJ2-7; the D is unclear. The V gene's germline CDR1 is LNHNV and CDR2 YYDKDF (reference sequence). The CDR3 runs to 13 residues. The germline V and J ends were trimmed by 5 bases and 4 bases, with 12 bases remaining between them. The CDR3 DNA reads TGTGCCACCAGCCCGCGGACCCGTTACGAGCAGTACTTC. It yields the protein CATSPRTRYEQYF.

This sequence joins TRBV29-1 and TRBJ1-1, with D maybe TRBD1 (6 bases). The V end was cut by 4 bases, the J end by 5 bases, with 14 bases between. Germline V CDR1 and CDR2: SQVTM, ANQGSEA. This CDR3 spans 13 amino acids. CDR3 protein: CSVGGHRGTEAFF. The CDR3 region has the DNA TGCAGCGTTGGGGGACATCGGGGGACTGAAGCTTTCTTT.